Listed below are T cell receptor beta chains from one sample, sequenced in a study of OX40 agonist ivuxolimab in advanced cancers. The method was immunoSEQ multiplex PCR; TCRdb's version includes in-frame clones alone and lacks a portion of them. The data hold about 70,000 clones, with roughly 80% observed a single time. The input for sequencing was CD4+ or CD8+ T cells sorted from blood, taken in a trial of the OX40 agonist ivuxolimab. These receptors all stem from an adult with an advanced solid tumor such as melanoma, head and neck, liver or kidney cancer. Both conserved end residues are part of each CDR3. Fields, in order: CDR3 protein, CDR3 DNA, clone size, J gene, V gene, D gene. D genes are given only for firm matches. Clone size is shown for a subset of rows, as once, few, many or a class of expanded clone.

CASSLGHQSDEQYF	TGTGCCAGCAGCTTAGGGCACCAGAGCGACGAGCAGTACTTC	-	TRBJ2-7	TRBV7-2	-
CASSLRQGVNTEAFF	TGTGCCAGCAGCCTCCGACAGGGGGTGAACACTGAAGCTTTCTTT	-	TRBJ1-1	TRBV13	TRBD1
CASSRRLPHTQYF	TGTGCCAGCAGCCGCCGACTGCCCCATACGCAGTATTTT	-	TRBJ2-3	TRBV7-9	-
CASSGGDSNQPQHF	TGTGCCAGCAGTGGGGGGGATAGCAATCAGCCCCAGCATTTT	-	TRBJ1-5	TRBV2	-
CASSPKNQKIEAFF	TGCGCCAGCAGCCCCAAAAATCAAAAGATTGAAGCTTTCTTT	-	TRBJ1-1	TRBV5-1	-
CASSVAPGTDTQYF	TGTGCCAGCAGCGTAGCCCCTGGCACAGATACGCAGTATTTT	-	TRBJ2-3	TRBV9	-
CASSFSPVGDGQYGYTF	TGTGCCAGCAGTTTCTCCCCCGTGGGGGACGGCCAATATGGCTACACCTTC	once	TRBJ1-2	TRBV27	-
CASSFGGGLSYEQYF	TGTGCCAGCAGTTTCGGCGGGGGACTCTCCTACGAGCAGTACTTC	-	TRBJ2-7	TRBV27	TRBD2
CASRVRAQETQYF	TGCGCCAGCAGGGTCAGGGCGCAAGAGACCCAGTACTTC	-	TRBJ2-5	TRBV5-1	-
CASSSRTGSNSPLHF	TGTGCCAGCAGCTCCAGGACAGGGTCGAATTCACCCCTCCACTTT	-	TRBJ1-6	TRBV7-6	TRBD1
CASSDGGNEQFF	TGTGCCAGCAGTGATGGGGGCAACGAGCAGTTCTTC	few	TRBJ2-1	TRBV6-1	-
CAIREARDGGVSTEAFF	TGTGCCATCAGAGAGGCCCGGGACGGCGGGGTTAGTACTGAAGCTTTCTTT	-	TRBJ1-1	TRBV10-3	-
CASSLTGGTTYEQYF	TGCGCCAGCAGCTTAACAGGGGGAACAACCTACGAGCAGTACTTC	-	TRBJ2-7	TRBV5-1	TRBD1
CASSHGTAFSDTQYF	TGCGCCAGCAGCCACGGGACAGCCTTCTCGGATACGCAGTATTTT	-	TRBJ2-3	TRBV5-1	TRBD1
CASSYTSGGPYEQFF	TGCGCCAGCAGTTATACTAGCGGGGGGCCCTATGAGCAGTTCTTC	-	TRBJ2-1	TRBV5-1	TRBD2
CASSLDRVGSGYTF	TGTGCCAGCAGTTTAGACAGGGTAGGGTCTGGCTACACCTTC	-	TRBJ1-2	TRBV6-1	TRBD1
CASTTGGVFRGNTIYF	TGTGCCAGCACTACCGGGGGGGTCTTCCGAGGAAACACCATATATTTT	-	TRBJ1-3	TRBV6-9	-
CASSLGAPPGTDTQYF	TGTGCCAGCAGCTTAGGTGCGCCTCCGGGCACAGATACGCAGTATTTT	-	TRBJ2-3	TRBV11-2	-
CAWSVMGRVVEGYTF	TGTGCCTGGAGTGTAATGGGCAGGGTAGTAGAAGGCTACACCTTC	-	TRBJ1-2	TRBV30	-
CASSFIGTSRDGFF	TGTGCCAGCAGCTTTATCGGGACTAGTAGGGATGGGTTCTTC	-	TRBJ2-1	TRBV7-9	TRBD2
CASSSLVGEQYF	TGTGCCAGCAGTTCCCTCGTAGGGGAGCAGTACTTC	-	TRBJ2-7	TRBV27	-
CASSDTDRDYNEQFF	TGTGCCAGCAGTGACACGGACAGGGACTACAATGAGCAGTTCTTC	-	TRBJ2-1	TRBV6-4	TRBD1
CASSAGIQGNEQFF	TGTGCCAGCAGTGCAGGGATCCAGGGAAATGAGCAGTTCTTC	few	TRBJ2-1	TRBV6-1	-
CASSQVHERINEQFF	TGCGCCAGCAGCCAAGTCCACGAACGGATTAATGAGCAGTTCTTC	-	TRBJ2-1	TRBV4-1	-
CASSRSLDRGTRVYF	TGTGCCAGCAGCCGATCCTTGGACAGGGGAACGAGGGTATATTTT	-	TRBJ1-3	TRBV6-5	TRBD1
CASSLAGINTGELFF	TGTGCCAGCAGCTTAGCGGGGATTAACACCGGGGAGCTGTTTTTT	-	TRBJ2-2	TRBV7-8	-
CASSEYPRVGEQYF	TGTGCCAGCAGTGAATATCCCCGGGTAGGCGAGCAGTACTTC	once	TRBJ2-7	TRBV6-1	-
CASSEAGLATNIQYF	TGTGCCAGCAGTGAAGCGGGACTAGCGACAAACATTCAGTACTTC	-	TRBJ2-4	TRBV6-1	TRBD2
CASSLEVGAINQPQHF	TGTGCCAGCAGCTTAGAGGTAGGGGCCATCAATCAGCCCCAGCATTTT	-	TRBJ1-5	TRBV7-9	-
CASSGPGRDTGELFF	TGTGCCAGCAGTGGCCCAGGGAGGGACACCGGGGAGCTGTTTTTT	-	TRBJ2-2	TRBV2	TRBD2
CASSFPGANVLTF	TGTGCCAGCAGCTTTCCTGGGGCCAACGTCCTGACTTTC	-	TRBJ2-6	TRBV7-9	-
CASSQDVEGSAYNEQFF	TGCGCCAGCAGCCAAGACGTTGAGGGGTCCGCCTACAATGAGCAGTTCTTC	few	TRBJ2-1	TRBV4-1	-
CASSIQGNTEAFF	TGTGCCAGCAGCATCCAGGGGAACACTGAAGCTTTCTTT	-	TRBJ1-1	TRBV9	-
CASSLARTTGRTGELFF	TGTGCCAGCAGCTTAGCGCGTACGACTGGAAGGACCGGGGAGCTGTTTTTT	-	TRBJ2-2	TRBV7-8	-
CASSLRYTEFYGYTF	TGTGCCAGCAGTTTACGATATACAGAATTTTATGGCTACACCTTC	-	TRBJ1-2	TRBV27	-
CASSLDYRGNEQFF	TGTGCCAGCAGCTTGGATTATCGGGGTAATGAGCAGTTCTTC	-	TRBJ2-1	TRBV5-5	-
CASSRRQNTEAFF	TGTGCCAGCAGCCGACGTCAGAACACTGAAGCTTTCTTT	-	TRBJ1-1	TRBV7-2	-
CASSPAGPNTEAFF	TGCGCCAGCAGCCCCGCAGGCCCAAACACTGAAGCTTTCTTT	once	TRBJ1-1	TRBV10-2	-
CASSLGADYNEQFF	TGTGCCAGCAGCTTAGGTGCCGACTACAATGAGCAGTTCTTC	-	TRBJ2-1	TRBV11-2	-
CASSRRVVSEQYF	TGTGCCAGCAGCCGGAGGGTGGTGTCCGAGCAGTACTTC	-	TRBJ2-7	TRBV5-8	-
CASSLGGGNQETQYF	TGTGCCAGCAGCCTGGGCGGGGGAAACCAAGAGACCCAGTACTTC	-	TRBJ2-5	TRBV4-2	TRBD2
CASSVGSTGLETQYF	TGTGCCAGCAGTGTCGGGTCCACAGGGTTGGAGACCCAGTACTTC	-	TRBJ2-5	TRBV2	-
CASSLAGWGETQYF	TGTGCCAGCAGCTTAGCAGGGTGGGGGGAGACCCAGTACTTC	-	TRBJ2-5	TRBV7-2	-
CASGFSGAEQFF	TGTGCTAGTGGTTTTTCGGGGGCTGAGCAGTTCTTC	once	TRBJ2-1	TRBV12-5	-
CASSRTSSSEAFF	TGTGCCAGCAGTAGGACCTCCTCCTCGGAAGCTTTCTTT	-	TRBJ1-1	TRBV6-1	-
CASSLTGQNSEQYF	TGTGCCAGCAGCTTAACCGGACAGAATTCCGAGCAGTACTTC	-	TRBJ2-7	TRBV7-3	-
CSVEEGLRGSYTF	TGCAGCGTTGAAGAGGGGCTGCGGGGCAGCTACACCTTC	once	TRBJ1-2	TRBV29-1	-
CASSFKAGGAYTEAFF	TGTGCCAGCAGCTTTAAAGCAGGGGGCGCGTACACTGAAGCTTTCTTT	-	TRBJ1-1	TRBV5-6	TRBD1